This TCR beta chain was captured in a study of blood T cell repertoires in COVID-19. At the level of the study: Acute and convalescent COVID-19 samples came from the United States, Italy and Spain. T cells, B-cell-depleted T cells, or PBMCs supplied cDNA or gDNA.

The CDR3 covers 16 residues. Germline V gives CDR1 MDHEN, CDR2 SYDVKM. V was pared by 3 bases and J by 8 bases, with 5 bases of the junction left unmatched. In the original processing: Estimates of nucleated cell counts were drawn from the amplification of reference gene primers. Clones were sequenced by immunoSEQ multiplex PCR, and TCRdb holds only the in-frame ones, with some missing. V and J calls and clone size are copied from that table; D and trimming were computed from the DNA. The sample includes tens of thousands of clones, approximately 85% of them seen just once. This chain joins TRBV28 and TRBJ2-4, with 15 positions matching TRBD2. The sequencing sample was made of peripheral blood. This sequence was found in a human donor in a cohort sampled during active COVID-19. The chain's CDR3 is CASSFRTSGRGYIQYF. The CDR3 DNA sequence: TGTGCCAGCAGTTTCCGGACTAGCGGGAGGGGGTACATTCAGTACTTC.